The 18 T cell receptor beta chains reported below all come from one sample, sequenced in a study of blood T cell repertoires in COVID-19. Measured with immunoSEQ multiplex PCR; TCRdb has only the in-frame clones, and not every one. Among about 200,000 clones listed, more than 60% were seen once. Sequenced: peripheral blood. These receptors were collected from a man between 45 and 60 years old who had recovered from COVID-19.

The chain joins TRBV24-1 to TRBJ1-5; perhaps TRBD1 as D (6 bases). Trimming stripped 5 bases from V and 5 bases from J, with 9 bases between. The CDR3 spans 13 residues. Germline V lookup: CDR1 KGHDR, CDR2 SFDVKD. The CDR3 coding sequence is TGTGCCACCAGTGGGGGGCTGTATCAGCCCCAGCATTTT. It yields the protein CATSGGLYQPQHF.

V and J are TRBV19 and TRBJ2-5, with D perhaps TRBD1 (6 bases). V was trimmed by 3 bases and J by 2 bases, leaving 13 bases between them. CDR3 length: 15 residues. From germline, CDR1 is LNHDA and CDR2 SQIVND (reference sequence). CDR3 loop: CASSITRQAQETQYF. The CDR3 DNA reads TGTGCCAGTAGTATTACCCGACAGGCACAAGAGACCCAGTACTTC. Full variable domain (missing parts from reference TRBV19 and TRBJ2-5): DGGITQSPKYLFRKEGQNVTLSCEQNLNHDAMYWYRQDPGQGLRLIYYSQIVNDFQKGDIAEGYSVSREKKESFPLTVTSAQKNPTAFYLCASSITRQAQETQYFGPGTRLLVL.

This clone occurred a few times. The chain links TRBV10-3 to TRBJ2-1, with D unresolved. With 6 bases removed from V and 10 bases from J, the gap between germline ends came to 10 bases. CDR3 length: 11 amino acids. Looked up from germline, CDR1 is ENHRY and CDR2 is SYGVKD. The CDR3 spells CAISEKEEQFF. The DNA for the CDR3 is TGTGCCATCAGCGAGAAAGAGGAGCAGTTCTTC.

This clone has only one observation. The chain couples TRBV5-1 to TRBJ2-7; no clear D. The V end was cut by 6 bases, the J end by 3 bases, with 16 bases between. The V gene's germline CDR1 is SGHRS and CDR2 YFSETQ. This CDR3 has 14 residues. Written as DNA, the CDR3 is TGCGCCAGCACAATCGACATCGATTACTACGAGCAGTACTTC. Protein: CASTIDIDYYEQYF. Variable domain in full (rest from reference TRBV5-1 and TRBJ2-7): KAGVTQTPRYLIKTRGQQVTLSCSPISGHRSVSWYQQTPGQGLQFLFEYFSETQRNKGNFPGRFSGRQFSNSRSEMNVSTLELGDSALYLCASTIDIDYYEQYFGPGTRLTVT.

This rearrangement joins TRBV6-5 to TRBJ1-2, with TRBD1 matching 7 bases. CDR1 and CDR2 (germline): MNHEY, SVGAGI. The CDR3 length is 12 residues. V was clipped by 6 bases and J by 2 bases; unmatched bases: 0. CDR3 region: CASRGQNYGYTF. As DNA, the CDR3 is TGTGCCAGCAGGGGACAGAACTATGGCTACACCTTC.

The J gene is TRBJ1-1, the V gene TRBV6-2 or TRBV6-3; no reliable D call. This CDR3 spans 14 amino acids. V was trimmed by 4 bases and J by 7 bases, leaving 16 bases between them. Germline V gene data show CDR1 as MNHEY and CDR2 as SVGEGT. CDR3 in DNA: TGTGCCAGCAGTTCCCAACTTTTTAGTAGTGAAGCTTTCTTT. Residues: CASSSQLFSSEAFF.

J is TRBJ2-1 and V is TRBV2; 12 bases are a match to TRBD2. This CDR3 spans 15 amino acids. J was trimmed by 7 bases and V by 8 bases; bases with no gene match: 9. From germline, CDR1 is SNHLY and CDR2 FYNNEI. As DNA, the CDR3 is TGTGCCAGCCAGTTCGAGACTAGCGGGAGTAATGAGCAGTTCTTC. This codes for CASQFETSGSNEQFF. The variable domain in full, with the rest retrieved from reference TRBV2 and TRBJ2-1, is EPEVTQTPSHQVTQMGQEVILRCVPISNHLYFYWYRQILGQKVEFLVSFYNNEISEKSEIFDDQFSVERPDGSNFTLKIRSTKLEDSAMYFCASQFETSGSNEQFFGPGTRLTVL.

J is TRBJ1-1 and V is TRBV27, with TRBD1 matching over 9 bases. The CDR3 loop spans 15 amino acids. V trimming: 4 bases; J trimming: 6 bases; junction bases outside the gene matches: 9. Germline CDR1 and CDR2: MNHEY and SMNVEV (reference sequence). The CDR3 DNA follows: TGTGCCAGCAGTTCCCCTTTGGACAGGGGATCTGAAGCTTTCTTT. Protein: CASSSPLDRGSEAFF.

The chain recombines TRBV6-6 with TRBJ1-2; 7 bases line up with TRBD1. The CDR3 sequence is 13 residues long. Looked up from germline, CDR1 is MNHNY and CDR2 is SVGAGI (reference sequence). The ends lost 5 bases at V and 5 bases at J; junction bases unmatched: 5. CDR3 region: CASSRQGVYGYTF. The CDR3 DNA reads TGTGCCAGCAGTCGACAGGGTGTATATGGCTACACCTTC.

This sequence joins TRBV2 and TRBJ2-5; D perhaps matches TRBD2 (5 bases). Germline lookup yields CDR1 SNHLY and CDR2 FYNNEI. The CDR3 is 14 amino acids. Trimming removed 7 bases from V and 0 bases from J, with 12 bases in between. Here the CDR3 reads CASTRDLNQETQYF. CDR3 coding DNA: TGTGCCAGCACTCGGGATTTAAACCAAGAGACCCAGTACTTC.

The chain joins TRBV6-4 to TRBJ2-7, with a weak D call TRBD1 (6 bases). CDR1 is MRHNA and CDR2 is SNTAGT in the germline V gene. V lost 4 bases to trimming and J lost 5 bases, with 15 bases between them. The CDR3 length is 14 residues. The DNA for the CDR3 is TGTGCCAGCAGTGGTTCAGGGGTTGTCCACGAGCAGTACTTC. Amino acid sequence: CASSGSGVVHEQYF.

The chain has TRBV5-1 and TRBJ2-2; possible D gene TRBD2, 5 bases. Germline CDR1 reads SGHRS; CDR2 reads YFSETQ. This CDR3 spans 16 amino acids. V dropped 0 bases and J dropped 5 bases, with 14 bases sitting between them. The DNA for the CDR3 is TGCGCCAGCAGCTTGGCGGACTCAATAGTAACCGGGGAGCTGTTTTTT. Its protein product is CASSLADSIVTGELFF. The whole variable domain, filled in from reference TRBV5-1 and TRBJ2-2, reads KAGVTQTPRYLIKTRGQQVTLSCSPISGHRSVSWYQQTPGQGLQFLFEYFSETQRNKGNFPGRFSGRQFSNSRSEMNVSTLELGDSALYLCASSLADSIVTGELFFGEGSRLTVL.

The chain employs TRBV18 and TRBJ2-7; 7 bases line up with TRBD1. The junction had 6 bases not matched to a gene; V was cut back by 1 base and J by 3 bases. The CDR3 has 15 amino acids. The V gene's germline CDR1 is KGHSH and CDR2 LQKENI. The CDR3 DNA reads TGTGCCAGCTCACCACAAGGGACAGATATCTACGAGCAGTACTTC. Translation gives CASSPQGTDIYEQYF.

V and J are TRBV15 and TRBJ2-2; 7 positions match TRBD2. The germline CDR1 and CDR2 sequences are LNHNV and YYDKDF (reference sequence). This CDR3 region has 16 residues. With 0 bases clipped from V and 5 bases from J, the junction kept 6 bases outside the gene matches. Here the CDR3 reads CATSRDLAGATGELFF. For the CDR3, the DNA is TGTGCCACCAGCAGAGATTTGGCGGGAGCTACCGGGGAGCTGTTTTTT.

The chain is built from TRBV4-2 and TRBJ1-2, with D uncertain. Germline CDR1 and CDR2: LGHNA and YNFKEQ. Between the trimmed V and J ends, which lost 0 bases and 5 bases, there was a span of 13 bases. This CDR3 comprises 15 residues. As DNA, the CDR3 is TGTGCCAGCAGCCAAGATGGGTCCAGGAATTATGGCTACACCTTC. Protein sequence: CASSQDGSRNYGYTF.

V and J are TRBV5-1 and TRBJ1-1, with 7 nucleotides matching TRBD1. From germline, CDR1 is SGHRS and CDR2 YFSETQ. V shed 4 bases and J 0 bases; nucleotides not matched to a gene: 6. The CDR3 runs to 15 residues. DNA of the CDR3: TGCGCCAGCAGCGGAACGACAGGGTTGAACACTGAAGCTTTCTTT. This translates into CASSGTTGLNTEAFF.

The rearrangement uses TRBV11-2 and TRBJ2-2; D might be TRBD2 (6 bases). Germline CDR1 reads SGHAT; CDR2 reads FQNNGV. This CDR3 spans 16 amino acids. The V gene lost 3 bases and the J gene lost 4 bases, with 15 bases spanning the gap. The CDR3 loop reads CASSFTSRSLTGELFF. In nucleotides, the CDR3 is TGTGCCAGCAGCTTCACTAGCCGGTCCCTCACCGGGGAGCTGTTTTTT.

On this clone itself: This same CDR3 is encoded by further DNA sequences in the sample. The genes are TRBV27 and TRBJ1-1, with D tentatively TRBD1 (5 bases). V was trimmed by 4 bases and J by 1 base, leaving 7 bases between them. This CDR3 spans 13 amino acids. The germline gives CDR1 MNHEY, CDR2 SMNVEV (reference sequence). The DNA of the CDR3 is TGTGCCAGCAGTTCTCAGGGGAACACTGAAGCTTTCTTT. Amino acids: CASSSQGNTEAFF.